This TCR beta chain was sequenced in a study of blood T cell repertoires in COVID-19. Using immunoSEQ multiplex PCR, the repertoire was profiled, and TCRdb retains in-frame clones only, with some absent. The sample holds roughly 250,000 clones, 65% to 80% seen once. With 3 bases clipped from V and 5 bases from J, the junction kept 3 bases outside the gene matches. The CDR3 covers 13 residues. CDR1 and CDR2 from the germline V gene are SGDLS and YYNGEE. The specimen was peripheral blood. The rearrangement uses TRBV9 and TRBJ1-1; TRBD1 matches 8 bases. The clonotype originates from a woman in her 40s with active or convalescent COVID-19. The CDR3 DNA sequence: TGTGCCAGCAGCGGGACAGGGTGGACTGAAGCTTTCTTT. It translates to CASSGTGWTEAFF.